The following is a T cell receptor beta chain sequence with its context. The entry originates in a study of blood T cell repertoires in COVID-19. TCRdb's copy holds only in-frame clones and misses some; the assay was immunoSEQ multiplex PCR. This table has approximately 230,000 clones, 70% to 90% appearing once. The specimen sequenced was peripheral blood. The TCR sequence derives from a woman between 25 and 40 years old with COVID-19, enrolled during active disease.

CDR3 in amino acids: CASSLAWTGPLYGYTF. CDR3 bases: TGCGCCAGCAGCTTGGCCTGGACAGGGCCCCTCTATGGCTACACCTTC. This sequence joins TRBV5-1 and TRBJ1-2; 8 positions agree with TRBD1. V gave up 0 bases and J gave up 4 bases; unmatched junction bases: 8. The CDR3 runs to 16 residues. Germline values: CDR1 SGHRS, CDR2 YFSETQ.